This section outlines one T cell receptor (beta chain) sequence together with its context. This entry comes from a study of blood T cell repertoires in COVID-19. Germline CDR1 is MNHNS and CDR2 is SASEGT. Trimming removed 3 bases at V and 5 bases at J, with 7 bases between. The CDR3 consists of 12 residues. Per the authors' pipeline: Nucleated cell number was recorded as an estimate derived from reference gene primer amplification. Only in-frame clones appear in the TCRdb table, and some are missing; sequencing was by immunoSEQ multiplex PCR. V and J calls and clone size follow that table, whereas D and trimming were derived from the DNA. The sample lists about 99,000 clones, 87% occurring once.

This receptor was identified in a man aged 45 to 65 in a cohort sampled during active COVID-19. Sequenced sample: peripheral blood. V usage is TRBV6-1 and J usage is TRBJ1-1; D gene uncertain. The CDR3 loop is CASSEAATEAFF. The CDR3 coding sequence is TGTGCCAGCAGTGAGGCCGCTACTGAAGCTTTCTTT.